This TCR beta chain is drawn from a study of blood T cell repertoires in COVID-19. Overall study context: Donors in the United States, Italy and Spain gave samples during acute or convalescent COVID-19. PBMCs, B-cell-depleted T cells, or T cells provided the cDNA or gDNA that made up the material.

V gave up 0 bases and J gave up 3 bases; unmatched junction bases: 2. The CDR3 has 15 residues. The V gene's germline CDR1 is ENHRY and CDR2 SYGVKD. In the source study's methods: Nucleated cell counts were estimated from reference gene primer amplification. TCRdb's table, derived via immunoSEQ multiplex PCR, lists solely in-frame clones and lacks some. Clone size and V and J calls were adopted from that table, with D and trimming inferred from the DNA. The sample includes about 26,000 clones, 80% to 90% of them seen just once. This TCR was recovered from a human donor in a cohort sampled during active COVID-19. The donor label of this sample is uncertain. The rearrangement joins TRBV10-3 to TRBJ1-5, with 7 bases matching TRBD1. Source material: peripheral blood. CDR3 in amino acids: CAISESGQVNQPQHF. The CDR3 DNA sequence: TGTGCCATCAGTGAGTCAGGACAGGTCAATCAGCCCCAGCATTTT.